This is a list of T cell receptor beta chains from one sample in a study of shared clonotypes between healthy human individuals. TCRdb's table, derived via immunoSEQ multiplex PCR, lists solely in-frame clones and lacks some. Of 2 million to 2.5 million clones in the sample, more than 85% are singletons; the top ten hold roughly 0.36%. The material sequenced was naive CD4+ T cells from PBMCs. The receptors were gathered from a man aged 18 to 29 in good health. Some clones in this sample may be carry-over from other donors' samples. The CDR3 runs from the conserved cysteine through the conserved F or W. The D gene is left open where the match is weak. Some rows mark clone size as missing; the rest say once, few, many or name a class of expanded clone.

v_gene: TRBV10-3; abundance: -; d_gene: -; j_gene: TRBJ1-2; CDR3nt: TGTGCCATCAGTGAGTCGCAAGGGTTCGGTGGCTACACCTTC; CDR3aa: CAISESQGFGGYTF
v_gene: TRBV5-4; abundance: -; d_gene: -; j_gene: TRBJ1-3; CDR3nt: TGTGCCAGCAGCTCTCTTGGAAACACCATATATTTT; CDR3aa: CASSSLGNTIYF
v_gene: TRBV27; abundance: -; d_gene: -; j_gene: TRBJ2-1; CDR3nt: TGTGCCAGCATTCTAAGGGCTAGCGAGTACAATGAGCAGTTCTTC; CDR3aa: CASILRASEYNEQFF
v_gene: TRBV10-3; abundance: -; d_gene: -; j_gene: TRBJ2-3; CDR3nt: TGTGCCATCAGTGTTGGCGCTGGAACAGATACGCAGTATTTT; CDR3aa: CAISVGAGTDTQYF
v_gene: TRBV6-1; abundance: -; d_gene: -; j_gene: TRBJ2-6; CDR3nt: TGTGCCAGCAGTGATTTGGTTCCTGGGGCCAACGTCCTGACTTTC; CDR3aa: CASSDLVPGANVLTF
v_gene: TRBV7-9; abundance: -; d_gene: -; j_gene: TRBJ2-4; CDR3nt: TGTGCCAGCAGCTTAGCTTGGCAGATGGACAAAAACATTCAGTACTTC; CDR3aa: CASSLAWQMDKNIQYF
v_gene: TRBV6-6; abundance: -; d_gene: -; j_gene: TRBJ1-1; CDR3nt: TGTGCCAGCAGTTACAGGGGGAGTGAAGCTTTCTTT; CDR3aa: CASSYRGSEAFF
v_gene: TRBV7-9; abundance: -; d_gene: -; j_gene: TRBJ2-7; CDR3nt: TGTGCCAGCAGCTTTATTTCCTACGAGCAGTACTTC; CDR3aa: CASSFISYEQYF
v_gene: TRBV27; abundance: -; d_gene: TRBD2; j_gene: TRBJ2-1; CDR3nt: TGTGCCAGCAGTTCCAGACTAGCGGGGGCCTACAATGAGCAGTTCTTC; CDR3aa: CASSSRLAGAYNEQFF
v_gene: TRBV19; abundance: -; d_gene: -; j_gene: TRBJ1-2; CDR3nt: TGTGCCAGTAGTATAGGACAGGCGACATTCTATTATGGCTACACCTTC; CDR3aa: CASSIGQATFYYGYTF
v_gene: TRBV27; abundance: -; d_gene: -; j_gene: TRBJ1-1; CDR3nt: TGTGCCAGCAGTTTTAACAGGGCCGACACTGAAGCTTTCTTT; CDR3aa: CASSFNRADTEAFF
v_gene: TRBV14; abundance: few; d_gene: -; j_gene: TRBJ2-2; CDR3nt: TGTGCCAGCAGCCCGATGGGACGGGCGAACACCGGGGAGCTGTTTTTT; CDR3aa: CASSPMGRANTGELFF
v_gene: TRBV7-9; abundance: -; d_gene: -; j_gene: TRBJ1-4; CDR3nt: TGTGCCAGCAGCGCGCACAGGGAGGTGGCTGAAAAACTGTTTTTT; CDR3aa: CASSAHREVAEKLFF
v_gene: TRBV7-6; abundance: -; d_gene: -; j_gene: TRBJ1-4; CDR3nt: TGTGCCAGCAGCCCGATGGTGTCTGGGGATGAAAAACTGTTTTTT; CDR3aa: CASSPMVSGDEKLFF
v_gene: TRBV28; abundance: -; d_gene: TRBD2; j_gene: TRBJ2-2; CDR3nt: TGTGCCAGCAGCCAAGCGGGATTGAACACCGGGGAGCTGTTTTTT; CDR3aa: CASSQAGLNTGELFF
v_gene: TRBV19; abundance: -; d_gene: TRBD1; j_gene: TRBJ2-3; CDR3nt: TGTGCCAGTAGTGTGGACAGGGGGCGACTTCAGGGAGATACGCAGTATTTT; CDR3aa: CASSVDRGRLQGDTQYF
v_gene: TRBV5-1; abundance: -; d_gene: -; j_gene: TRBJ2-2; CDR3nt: TGCGCCAGCAGCGACCGGGGCCCCTCGAACACCGGGGAGCTGTTTTTT; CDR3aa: CASSDRGPSNTGELFF
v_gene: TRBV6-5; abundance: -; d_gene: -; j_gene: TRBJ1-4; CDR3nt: TGTGCCAGCAGTTACGGAGTTGCAACTAATGAAAAACTGTTTTTT; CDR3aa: CASSYGVATNEKLFF
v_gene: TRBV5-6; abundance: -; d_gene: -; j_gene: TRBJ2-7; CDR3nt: TGTGCCAGCAGCTTGGAGGGGGACCGAGCTACCTACGAGCAGTACTTC; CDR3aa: CASSLEGDRATYEQYF
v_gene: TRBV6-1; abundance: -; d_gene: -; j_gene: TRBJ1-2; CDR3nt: TGTGCCAGCATGGAGACGTCGGCTCGGTCTTATGGCTACACCTTC; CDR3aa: CASMETSARSYGYTF
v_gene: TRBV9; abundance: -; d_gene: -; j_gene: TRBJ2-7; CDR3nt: TGTGCCAGCACCAAATCCGGGACCCCAACCGGCGAGCAGTACTTC; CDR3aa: CASTKSGTPTGEQYF
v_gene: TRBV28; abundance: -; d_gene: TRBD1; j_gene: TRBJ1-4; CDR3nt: TGTGCCAGCAGTTACACAGGGGTCCTCAATGAAAAACTGTTTTTT; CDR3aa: CASSYTGVLNEKLFF
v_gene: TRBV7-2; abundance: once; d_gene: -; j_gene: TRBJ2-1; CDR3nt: TGTGCCAGCAGCTTAGCGGGGGGACTTTACAATGAGCAGTTCTTC; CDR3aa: CASSLAGGLYNEQFF
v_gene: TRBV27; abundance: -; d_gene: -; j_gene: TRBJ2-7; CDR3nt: TGTGCCAGCAGTCCGCAGGCACGAACGGCAGGGCAGTACTTC; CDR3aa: CASSPQARTAGQYF
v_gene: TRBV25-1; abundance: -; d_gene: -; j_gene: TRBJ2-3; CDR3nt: TGTGCCAGCTGCGGGTGGCGGGACACAGATACGCAGTATTTT; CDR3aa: CASCGWRDTDTQYF
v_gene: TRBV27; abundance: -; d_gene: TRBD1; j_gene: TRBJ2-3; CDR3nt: TGTGCCAGCAGTCGAGAACAGGGGCTTACCATCACAGATACGCAGTATTTT; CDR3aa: CASSREQGLTITDTQYF
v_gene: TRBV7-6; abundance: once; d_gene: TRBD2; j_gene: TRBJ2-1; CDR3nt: TGTGCCAGCAGCTTGGGACTAGCGGGAGGGCGGAATGAGCAGTTCTTC; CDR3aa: CASSLGLAGGRNEQFF
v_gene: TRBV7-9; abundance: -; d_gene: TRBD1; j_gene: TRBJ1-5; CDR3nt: TGTGCCAGCAGCTCGGACAGGGTCAGTCAGCCCCAGCATTTT; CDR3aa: CASSSDRVSQPQHF
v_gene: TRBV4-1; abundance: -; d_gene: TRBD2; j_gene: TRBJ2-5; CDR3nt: TGCGCCAGCAGCCAAGGCGGGGGGCGCGGGACCCAGTACTTC; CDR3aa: CASSQGGGRGTQYF
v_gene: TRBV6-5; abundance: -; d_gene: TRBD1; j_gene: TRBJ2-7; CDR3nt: TGTGCCAGCAGAAGAACAGGGGGCATCAACGAGCAGTACTTC; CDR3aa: CASRRTGGINEQYF
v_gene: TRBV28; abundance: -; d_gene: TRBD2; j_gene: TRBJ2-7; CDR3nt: TGTGCCAGCAGCCGTGGGGGGGCTAGCGGGAGAAGGGACGAGCAGTACTTC; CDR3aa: CASSRGGASGRRDEQYF